The source of this T cell receptor beta chain is a study of blood T cell repertoires in COVID-19. CDR3 size: 17 residues. Germline loops: CDR1 SGHNT, CDR2 YYREEE (reference sequence). V was cut by 7 bases and J by 8 bases, with 30 bases left in between. Clones were read by immunoSEQ multiplex PCR, and TCRdb kept only the in-frame ones, dropping some. The sample carries some 87,000 clones, about 82% recorded once. This clonotype originated in a woman between 70 and 85 years old with active or convalescent COVID-19. The sequencing sample was made of peripheral blood. The chain carries TRBV5-4 and TRBJ1-2; weak D call: TRBD1 (6 bases). The CDR3 loop reads CASAGSPLDRLGSGYTF. In DNA, the CDR3 is TGTGCCAGCGCCGGTAGCCCCCTTGACAGGCTTGGCTCGGGCTACACCTTC. The full variable domain, its missing parts supplied by reference TRBV5-4 and TRBJ1-2, is ETGVTQSPTHLIKTRGQQVTLRCSSQSGHNTVSWYQQALGQGPQFIFQYYREEENGRGNFPPRFSGLQFPNYSSELNVNALELDDSALYLCASAGSPLDRLGSGYTFGSGTRLTVV.